The TCR beta chain under discussion was sequenced for a study of chronic HIV infection and antiretroviral therapy. Ten or more counts support this clonotype. TCRdb reprocessed the 5' RACE reads with MiXCR, giving one entry per CDR3 protein. The table lists around 30,000 distinct CDR3 sequences, roughly 9.1% of them singletons. V was clipped by 5 bases and J by 0 bases, with 17 bases between them. The CDR3 extends over 17 amino acids. The V gene's germline CDR1 is SEHNR and CDR2 FQNEAQ (reference sequence). The genes are TRBV7-9 and TRBJ2-4, with D possibly being TRBD1 or TRBD2 (5 bases each). The TCR was taken from an adult who had HIV and had not received antiretroviral therapy, or was an uninfected healthy control (not recorded which). Sequenced sample: peripheral blood. CDR3 in amino acids: CASSGRGAGVAKNIQYF. Written as DNA, the CDR3 is TGTGCCAGCAGCGGCCGGGGCGCCGGAGTAGCCAAAAACATTCAGTACTTC. Combining the CDR3 with reference TRBV7-9 and TRBJ2-4 gives the whole variable domain DTGVSQNPRHKITKRGQNVTFRCDPISEHNRLYWYRQTLGQGPEFLTYFQNEAQLEKSRLLSDRFSAERPKGSFSTLEIQRTEQGDSAMYLCASSGRGAGVAKNIQYFGAGTRLSVL.